This T cell receptor beta chain is from a study of CXCR3-negative and CXCR3-positive naive CD8 T cells. cDNA libraries for TRB were generated by 5' RACE incorporating UMI labels. TCRdb re-called the 5' RACE reads, yielding one record per CDR3 amino acid sequence without DNA. Listed are about 130,000 distinct CDR3 sequences; roughly 0.29% falls within the top ten. This CDR3 has 16 residues. Germline V gives CDR1 MNHEY, CDR2 SMNVEV (reference sequence). The chain joins TRBV27 to TRBJ1-6. The sequencing sample was made of naive CXCR3- CD8+ T cells from blood. Subset noted: CD45RO-CCR7+CD27+CD95- naive CD8+ T cells lacking CXCR3 (TNR3-). The TCR was taken from a human donor in good health. Some clones in this sample may be carry-over from other donors' samples. The CDR3 reads CASSPYGGVYNSPLHF.